The source of this TCR beta chain is a study of blood T cell repertoires in COVID-19. Study in general: Acute and convalescent COVID-19 specimens originated in the United States, Italy and Spain. In each case, the material was cDNA or gDNA derived from T cells, B-cell-depleted T cells, or PBMCs.

How the authors handled the data: Amplification of reference gene primers provided the estimated nucleated cell counts. The method was immunoSEQ multiplex PCR; TCRdb's version includes in-frame clones alone and lacks a portion of them. Clone size and V and J calls were adopted from that table, with D and trimming inferred from the DNA. Of some 78,000 clones in the sample, about 90% were seen once. The CDR3 is 17 residues long. Germline V gene sequence: CDR1 MNHEY, CDR2 SVGEGT. V lost 1 base and J lost 3, with 16 bases in between. This TCR derives from a woman over 75 with active or convalescent COVID-19. The genes are TRBV6-2 or TRBV6-3 and TRBJ2-1, with D perhaps TRBD2 (6 bases). The source material was peripheral blood. CDR3 in amino acids: CASSYYLLDYGYNEQFF. Written as DNA, the CDR3 is TGTGCCAGCAGTTACTACCTCCTGGACTATGGCTACAATGAGCAGTTCTTC.